Sequencing of this T cell receptor (beta chain) was carried out in a study of blood T cell repertoires in COVID-19. The CDR3 totals 16 residues. V shed 0 bases and J shed 0 bases, with 11 bases lying between them. Germline CDR1 MNHEY, CDR2 SVGAGI. Some clones are missing from TCRdb's copy, which holds only in-frame ones; the method was immunoSEQ multiplex PCR. The table lists under 500,000 clones, around 89% of them singletons. This receptor was taken from a woman aged 30 to 39 with acute or convalescent COVID-19. The sample comprised peripheral blood. The chain links TRBV6-5 to TRBJ1-2; D gene ambiguous. CDR3 DNA: TGTGCCAGCAGTTACTCGACTCATATAGCTAACTATGGCTACACCTTC. Amino acids: CASSYSTHIANYGYTF.